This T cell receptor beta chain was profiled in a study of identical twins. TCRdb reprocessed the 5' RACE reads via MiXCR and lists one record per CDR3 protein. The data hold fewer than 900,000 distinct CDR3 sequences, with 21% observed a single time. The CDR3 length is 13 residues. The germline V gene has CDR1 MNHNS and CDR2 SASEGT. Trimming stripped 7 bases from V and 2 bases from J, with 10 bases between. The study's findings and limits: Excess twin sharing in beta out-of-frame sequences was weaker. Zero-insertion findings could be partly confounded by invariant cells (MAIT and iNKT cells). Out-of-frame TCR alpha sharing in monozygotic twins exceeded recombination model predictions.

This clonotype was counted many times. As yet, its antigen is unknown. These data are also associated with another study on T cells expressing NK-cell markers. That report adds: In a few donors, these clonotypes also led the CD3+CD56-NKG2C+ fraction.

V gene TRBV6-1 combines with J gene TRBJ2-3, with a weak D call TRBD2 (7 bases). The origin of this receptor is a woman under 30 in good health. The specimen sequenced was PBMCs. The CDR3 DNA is TGTGCCAGCAAGGGGGGGCCCACAGATACGCAGTATTTT. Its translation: CASKGGPTDTQYF.